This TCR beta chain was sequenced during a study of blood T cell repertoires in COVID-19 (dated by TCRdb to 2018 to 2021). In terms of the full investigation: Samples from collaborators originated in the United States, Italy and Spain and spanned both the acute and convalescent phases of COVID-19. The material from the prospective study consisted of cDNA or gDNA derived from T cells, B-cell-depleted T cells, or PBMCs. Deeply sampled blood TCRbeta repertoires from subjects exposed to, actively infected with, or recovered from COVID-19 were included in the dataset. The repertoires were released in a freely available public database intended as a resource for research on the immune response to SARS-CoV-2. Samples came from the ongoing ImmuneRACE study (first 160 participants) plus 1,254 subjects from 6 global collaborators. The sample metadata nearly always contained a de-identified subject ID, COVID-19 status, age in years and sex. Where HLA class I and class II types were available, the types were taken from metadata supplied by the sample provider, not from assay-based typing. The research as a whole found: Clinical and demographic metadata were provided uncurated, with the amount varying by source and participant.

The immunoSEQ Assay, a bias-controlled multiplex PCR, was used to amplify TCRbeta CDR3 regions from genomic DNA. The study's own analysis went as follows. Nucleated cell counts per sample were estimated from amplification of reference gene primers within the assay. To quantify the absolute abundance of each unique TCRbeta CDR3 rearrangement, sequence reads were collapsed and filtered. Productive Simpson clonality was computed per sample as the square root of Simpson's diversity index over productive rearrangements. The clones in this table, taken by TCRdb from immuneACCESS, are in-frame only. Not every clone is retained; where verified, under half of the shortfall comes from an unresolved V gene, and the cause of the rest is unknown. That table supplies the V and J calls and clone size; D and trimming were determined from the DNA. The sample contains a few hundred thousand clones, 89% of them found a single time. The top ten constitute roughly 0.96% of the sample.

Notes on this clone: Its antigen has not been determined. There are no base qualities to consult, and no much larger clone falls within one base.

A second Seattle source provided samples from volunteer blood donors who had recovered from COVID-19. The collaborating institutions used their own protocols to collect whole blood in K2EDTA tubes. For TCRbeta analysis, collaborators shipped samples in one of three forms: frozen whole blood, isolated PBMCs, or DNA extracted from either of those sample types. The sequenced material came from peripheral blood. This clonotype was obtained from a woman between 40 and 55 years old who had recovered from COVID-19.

The DNA sequence follows: TGTGCCAGCAGGACTACAGGGGTTCCTTACGAGCAGTACTTC. It translates to CASRTTGVPYEQYF. This chain is built from TRBV2 and TRBJ2-7, with 7 middle bases fitting TRBD1. Germline trimming amounts to 6 bases on V and 4 bases on J, with 9 as the count of junction bases outside the gene matches. Its CDR3 holds 14 amino acids, cysteine through phenylalanine. Only the CDR3 portion is preserved as DNA: 42 bases, with reading frame beginning at the first base. The germline V gene specifies SNHLY as CDR1 and FYNNEI as CDR2.